The T cell receptor (beta chain) under discussion was sequenced for a study of brain T cells in children with intractable seizures (dated by TCRdb to the early 2020s). Concerning the study at large: As a first screen for immune gene transcripts, resected brain tissue from approximately 50 pediatric epilepsy surgery cases was run on a NanoString immunology panel. About 70% of the 12 selected surgery cases also had pre-surgery blood sequenced, which left four cases with brain tissue only.

The immunoSEQ assay was used to generate TCR beta chain sequences from genomic DNA. The published analysis was carried out like this. CDR3 sequences that did not begin with the conserved framework cysteine at position 104 were removed by hand. To get clonality, the normalized Shannon's Diversity Index was subtracted from one, giving values from 0 (maximal diversity) to 1 (oligoclonal). Chi-squared comparison-of-proportions tests assessed whether the same CDR3 differed in frequency between samples, such as brain versus blood. Public clonotypes were found through immuneACCESS searches, while the VDJdb browser was used to judge similarity to known antiviral clonotypes. TCRdb mirrors the immuneACCESS table, restricted to in-frame sequences. Some clones are absent from its copies; in checked studies, under half trace to an unresolved V gene, and the reason for the others is unknown. The V and J calls and clone size were taken over from that table, and D and trimming were inferred from the DNA. The sample table records 55,000 to 80,000 clones; roughly 95% of these occur just once. 0.3% to 0.45% of the sample goes to the ten largest clones.

The time point label for this specimen denotes: resected brain tissue, or blood drawn just prior to surgery. The surgery cases that showed the highest brain T cell transcript signatures were chosen for TCR beta chain sequencing of brain tissue, and of blood when it was available. Before surgery, patients had received at least one anti-epileptic drug. TCR-sequenced patients were children with drug-resistant epilepsy due to tuberous sclerosis complex, focal cortical dysplasia, Rasmussen encephalitis or hemimegalencephaly. Blood samples were drawn just before the epilepsy surgery. Bulk genomic DNA was isolated from unsorted brain tissue and whole blood using the Monarch genomic DNA purification kit. Concerning this clone itself: There is no known antigen for this receptor. No much larger clone is present one base from it, and per-base qualities are unavailable.

The CDR1 and CDR2 encoded by the germline V gene are KGHDR and SFDVKD. The CDR3 holds 16 amino acids from the cysteine to the phenylalanine. Only CDR3 DNA remains: 48 bases, in frame from the first base. The germline V and J ends show losses of 5 bases and 2 bases respectively, and no gene match explains 6 bases of the junction. Broader findings and caveats from the paper: Viral specificity was inferred solely from CDR3 sequence similarity, and the HCMV serostatus of the patients was not known. Sequencing depth differed between pre- and post-surgery blood, so clones missing from the pre-surgery sample may reflect undersampling.

The clonotype was recovered from a boy less than two years old with focal cortical dysplasia and intractable seizures. Here the sequenced sample was peripheral blood, taken at surgery. This chain joins TRBV24-1 to TRBJ1-4; 8 bases in between match TRBD1. The CDR3 region: CATSVSWDRTNEKLFF. The nucleotide sequence is TGTGCCACCAGTGTATCCTGGGACAGGACTAATGAAAAACTGTTTTTT.